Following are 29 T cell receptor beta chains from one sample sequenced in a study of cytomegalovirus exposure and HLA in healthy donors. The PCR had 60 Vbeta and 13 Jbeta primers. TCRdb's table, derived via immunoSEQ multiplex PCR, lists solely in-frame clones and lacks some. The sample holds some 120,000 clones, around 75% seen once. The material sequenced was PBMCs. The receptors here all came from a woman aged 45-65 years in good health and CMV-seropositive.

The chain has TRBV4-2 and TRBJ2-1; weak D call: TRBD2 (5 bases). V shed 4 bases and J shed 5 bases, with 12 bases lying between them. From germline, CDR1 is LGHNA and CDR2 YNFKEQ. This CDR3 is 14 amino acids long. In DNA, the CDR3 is TGTGCCAGCAGCCTCGCTGGGAGTAACAATGAGCAGTTCTTC. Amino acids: CASSLAGSNNEQFF.

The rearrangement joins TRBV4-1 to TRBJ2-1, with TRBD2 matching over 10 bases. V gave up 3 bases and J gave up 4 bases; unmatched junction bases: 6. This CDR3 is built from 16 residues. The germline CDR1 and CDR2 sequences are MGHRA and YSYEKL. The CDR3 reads CASSQTGTSVYNEQFF. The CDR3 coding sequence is TGCGCCAGCAGCCAGACCGGGACTAGCGTTTACAATGAGCAGTTCTTC.

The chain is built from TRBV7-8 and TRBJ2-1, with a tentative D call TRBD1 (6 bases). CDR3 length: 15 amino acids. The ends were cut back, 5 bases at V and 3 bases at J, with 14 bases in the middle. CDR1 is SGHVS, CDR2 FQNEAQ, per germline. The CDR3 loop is CASSHTGFYYNEQFF. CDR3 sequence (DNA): TGTGCCAGCAGCCACACAGGGTTCTACTACAATGAGCAGTTCTTC.

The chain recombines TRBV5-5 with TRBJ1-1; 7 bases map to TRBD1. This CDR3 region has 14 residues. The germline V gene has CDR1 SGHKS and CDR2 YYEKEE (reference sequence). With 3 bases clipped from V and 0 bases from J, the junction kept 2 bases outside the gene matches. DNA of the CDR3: TGTGCCAGCAGCTCTAGGGGGCTGAACACTGAAGCTTTCTTT. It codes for CASSSRGLNTEAFF. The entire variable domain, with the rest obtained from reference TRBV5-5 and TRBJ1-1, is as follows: DAGVTQSPTHLIKTRGQQVTLRCSPISGHKSVSWYQQVLGQGPQFIFQYYEKEERGRGNFPDRFSARQFPNYSSELNVNALLLGDSALYLCASSSRGLNTEAFFGQGTRLTVV.

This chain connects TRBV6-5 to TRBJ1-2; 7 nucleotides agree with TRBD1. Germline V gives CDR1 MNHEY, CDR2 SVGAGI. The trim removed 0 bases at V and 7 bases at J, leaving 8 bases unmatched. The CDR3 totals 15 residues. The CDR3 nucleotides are TGTGCCAGCAGTTACTCGACCGGGACAGTGGCTGGCTACACCTTC. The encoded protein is CASSYSTGTVAGYTF.

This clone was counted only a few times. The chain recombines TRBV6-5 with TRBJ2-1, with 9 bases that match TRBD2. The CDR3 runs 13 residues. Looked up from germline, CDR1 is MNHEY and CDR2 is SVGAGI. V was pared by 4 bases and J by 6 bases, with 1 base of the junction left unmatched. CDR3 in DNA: TGTGCCAGCAGTTCACTAGCGGGCAATGAGCAGTTCTTC. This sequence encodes CASSSLAGNEQFF.

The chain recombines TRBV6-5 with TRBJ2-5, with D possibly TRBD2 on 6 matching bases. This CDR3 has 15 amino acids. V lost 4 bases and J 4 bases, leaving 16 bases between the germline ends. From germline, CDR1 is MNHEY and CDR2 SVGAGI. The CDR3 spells CASSSSTGTPETQYF. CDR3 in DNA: TGTGCCAGCAGTTCCTCGACCGGGACTCCAGAGACCCAGTACTTC.

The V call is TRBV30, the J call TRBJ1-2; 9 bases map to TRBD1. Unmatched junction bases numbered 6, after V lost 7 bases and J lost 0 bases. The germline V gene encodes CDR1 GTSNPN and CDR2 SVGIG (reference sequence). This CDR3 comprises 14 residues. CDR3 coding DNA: TGTGCCTACAGGGGGCTCCACTCTAACTATGGCTACACCTTC. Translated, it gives CAYRGLHSNYGYTF. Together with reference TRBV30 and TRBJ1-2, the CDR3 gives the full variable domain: SQTIHQWPATLVQPVGSPLSLECTVEGTSNPNLYWYRQAAGRGLQLLFYSVGIGQISSEVPQNLSASRPQDRQFILSSKKLLLSDSGFYLCAYRGLHSNYGYTFGSGTRLTVV.

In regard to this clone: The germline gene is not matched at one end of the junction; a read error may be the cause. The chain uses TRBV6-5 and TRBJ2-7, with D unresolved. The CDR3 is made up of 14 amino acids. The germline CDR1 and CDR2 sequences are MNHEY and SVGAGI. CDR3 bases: TGTGCCAGCAGTTACACCCGGAGCTCCCACGAGCAGTACTTC. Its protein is CASSYTRSSHEQYF.

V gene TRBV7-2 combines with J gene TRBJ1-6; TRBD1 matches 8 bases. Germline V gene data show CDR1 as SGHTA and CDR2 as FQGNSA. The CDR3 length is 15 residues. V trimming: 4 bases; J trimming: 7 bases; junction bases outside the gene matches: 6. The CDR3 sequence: CASSSRQGRNSPLHF. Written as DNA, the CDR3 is TGTGCCAGCAGCTCACGACAGGGGAGGAATTCACCCCTCCACTTT.

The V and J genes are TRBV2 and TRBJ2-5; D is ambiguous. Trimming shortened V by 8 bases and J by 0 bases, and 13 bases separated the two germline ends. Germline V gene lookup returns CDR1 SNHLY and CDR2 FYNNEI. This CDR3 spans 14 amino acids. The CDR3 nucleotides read TGTGCCAGCGAGTTTACAGAGTACCAAGAGACCCAGTACTTC. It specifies CASEFTEYQETQYF.

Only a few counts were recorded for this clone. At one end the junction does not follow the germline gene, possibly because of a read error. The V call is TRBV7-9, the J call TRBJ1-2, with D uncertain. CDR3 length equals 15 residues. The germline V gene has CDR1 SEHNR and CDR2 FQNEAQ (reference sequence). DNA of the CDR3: TGTTCCAGCAGACTCTCTTCTGGTAATGACTATGGCTACACCTTC. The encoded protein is CSSRLSSGNDYGYTF.

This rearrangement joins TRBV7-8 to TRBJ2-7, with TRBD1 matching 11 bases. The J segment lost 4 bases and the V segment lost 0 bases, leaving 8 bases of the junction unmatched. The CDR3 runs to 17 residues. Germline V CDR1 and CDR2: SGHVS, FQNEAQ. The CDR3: CASSLARTGGQSYEQYF. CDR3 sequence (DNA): TGTGCCAGCAGCTTAGCGCGGACAGGGGGCCAATCTTACGAGCAGTACTTC.

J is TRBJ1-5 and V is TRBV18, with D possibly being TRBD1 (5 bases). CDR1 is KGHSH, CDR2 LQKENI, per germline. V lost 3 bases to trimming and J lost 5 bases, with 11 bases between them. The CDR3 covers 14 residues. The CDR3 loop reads CASSPTDSDQPQHF. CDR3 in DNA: TGTGCCAGCTCACCTACAGACAGTGATCAGCCCCAGCATTTT.

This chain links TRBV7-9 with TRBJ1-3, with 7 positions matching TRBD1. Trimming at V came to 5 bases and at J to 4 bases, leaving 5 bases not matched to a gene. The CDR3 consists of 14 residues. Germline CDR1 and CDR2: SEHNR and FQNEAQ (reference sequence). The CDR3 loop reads CASSPGTAGNTIYF. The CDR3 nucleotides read TGTGCCAGCAGCCCCGGGACAGCCGGAAACACCATATATTTT.

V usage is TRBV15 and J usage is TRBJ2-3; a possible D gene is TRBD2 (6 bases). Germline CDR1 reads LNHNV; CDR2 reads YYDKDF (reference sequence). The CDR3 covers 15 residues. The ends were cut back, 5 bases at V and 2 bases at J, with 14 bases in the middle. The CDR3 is CATSSRTTLTDTQYF. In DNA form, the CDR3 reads TGTGCCACCAGCTCTCGGACTACCCTCACAGATACGCAGTATTTT.

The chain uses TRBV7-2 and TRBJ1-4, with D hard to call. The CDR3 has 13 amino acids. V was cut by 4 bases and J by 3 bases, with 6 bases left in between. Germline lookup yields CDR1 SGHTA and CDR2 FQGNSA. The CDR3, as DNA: TGTGCCAGCAGCTCCGGGGCTAATGAAAAACTGTTTTTT. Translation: CASSSGANEKLFF.

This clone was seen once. The CDR3, as DNA: TGCAGCGTTGGATGGCGGGGGGGCGCGGATACGCAGTATTTT. This encodes CSVGWRGGADTQYF. This chain uses TRBV29-1 with TRBJ2-3, with 9 nucleotides matching TRBD2. The CDR3 is 14 residues long. The germline V gene has CDR1 SQVTM and CDR2 ANQGSEA. The V gene end was trimmed by 4 bases and the J gene end by 6 bases; junction bases not matched to a gene: 8.

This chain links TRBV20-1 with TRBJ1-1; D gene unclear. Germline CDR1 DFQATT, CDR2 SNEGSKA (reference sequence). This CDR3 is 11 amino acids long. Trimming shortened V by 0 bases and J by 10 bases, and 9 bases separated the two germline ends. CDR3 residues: CSARDLQIAFF. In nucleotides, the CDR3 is TGCAGTGCTAGAGATCTACAGATAGCTTTCTTT.

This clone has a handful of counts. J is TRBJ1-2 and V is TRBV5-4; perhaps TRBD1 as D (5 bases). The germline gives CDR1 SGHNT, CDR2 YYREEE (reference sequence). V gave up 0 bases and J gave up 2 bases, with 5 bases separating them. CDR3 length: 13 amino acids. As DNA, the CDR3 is TGTGCCAGCAGCTTGGACAGGAACTATGGCTACACCTTC. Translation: CASSLDRNYGYTF.

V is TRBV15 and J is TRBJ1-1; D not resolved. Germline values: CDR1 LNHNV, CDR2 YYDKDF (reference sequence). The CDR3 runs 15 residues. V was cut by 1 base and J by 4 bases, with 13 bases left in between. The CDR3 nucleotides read TGTGCCACCAGCAGAGGCATAGGGCGGGGCACTGAAGCTTTCTTT. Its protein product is CATSRGIGRGTEAFF.

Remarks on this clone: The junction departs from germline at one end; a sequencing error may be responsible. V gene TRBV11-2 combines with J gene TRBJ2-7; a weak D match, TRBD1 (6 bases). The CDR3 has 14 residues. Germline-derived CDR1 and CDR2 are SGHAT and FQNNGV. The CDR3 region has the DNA TGTGCCGGCAGCTTAGATCGGACAGCGTACGAGCAGTACTTC. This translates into CAGSLDRTAYEQYF.

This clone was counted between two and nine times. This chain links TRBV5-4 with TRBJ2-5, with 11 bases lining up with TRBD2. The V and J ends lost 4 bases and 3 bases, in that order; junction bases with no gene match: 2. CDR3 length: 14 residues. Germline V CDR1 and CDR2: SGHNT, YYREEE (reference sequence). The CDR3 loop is CASSRGLAEETQYF. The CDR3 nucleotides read TGTGCCAGCAGCAGGGGACTAGCGGAAGAGACCCAGTACTTC.

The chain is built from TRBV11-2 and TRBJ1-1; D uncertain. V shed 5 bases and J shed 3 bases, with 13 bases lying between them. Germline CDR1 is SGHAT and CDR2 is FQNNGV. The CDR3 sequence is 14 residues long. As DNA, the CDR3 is TGTGCCAGCAGCGGCGCGACAAGAGACACTGAAGCTTTCTTT. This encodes CASSGATRDTEAFF.

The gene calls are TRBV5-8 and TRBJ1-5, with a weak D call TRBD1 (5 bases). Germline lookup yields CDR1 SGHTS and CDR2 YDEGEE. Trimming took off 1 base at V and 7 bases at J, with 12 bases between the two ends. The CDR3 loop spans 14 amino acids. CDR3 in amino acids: CASSLIGPGQPQHF. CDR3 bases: TGTGCCAGCAGCTTGATAGGGCCAGGGCAGCCCCAGCATTTT.

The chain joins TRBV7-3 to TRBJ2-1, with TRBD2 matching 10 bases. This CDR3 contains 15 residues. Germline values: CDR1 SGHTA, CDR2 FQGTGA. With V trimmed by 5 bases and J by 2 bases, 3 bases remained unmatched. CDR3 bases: TGTGCCAGCAGCCCCGGACTAGCGGCCTACAATGAGCAGTTCTTC. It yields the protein CASSPGLAAYNEQFF.

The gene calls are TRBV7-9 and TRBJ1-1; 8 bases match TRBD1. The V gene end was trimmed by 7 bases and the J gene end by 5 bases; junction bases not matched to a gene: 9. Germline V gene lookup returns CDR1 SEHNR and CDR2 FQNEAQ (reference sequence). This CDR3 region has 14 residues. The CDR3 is CASTNPDRVTEAFF. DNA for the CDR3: TGTGCCAGCACCAACCCGGACAGGGTTACTGAAGCTTTCTTT.

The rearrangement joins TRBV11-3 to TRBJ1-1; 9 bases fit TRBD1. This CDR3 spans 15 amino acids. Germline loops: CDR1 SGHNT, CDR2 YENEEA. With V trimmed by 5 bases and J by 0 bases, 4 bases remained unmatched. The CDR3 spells CASSPWTGVNTEAFF. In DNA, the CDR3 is TGTGCCAGCAGCCCGTGGACAGGGGTGAACACTGAAGCTTTCTTT. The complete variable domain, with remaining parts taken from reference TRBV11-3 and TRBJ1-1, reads EAGVVQSPRYKIIEKKQPVAFWCNPISGHNTLYWYLQNLGQGPELLIRYENEEAVDDSQLPKDRFSAERLKGVDSTLKIQPAELGDSAVYLCASSPWTGVNTEAFFGQGTRLTVV.

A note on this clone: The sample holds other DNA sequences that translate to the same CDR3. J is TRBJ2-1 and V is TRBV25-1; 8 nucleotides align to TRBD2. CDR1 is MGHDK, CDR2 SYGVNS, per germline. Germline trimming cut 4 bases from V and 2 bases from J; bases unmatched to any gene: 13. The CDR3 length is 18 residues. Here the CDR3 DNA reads TGTGCCAGCAGTGCCACGGGGGTTAGCGGGGCGGCCTACAATGAGCAGTTCTTC. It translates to CASSATGVSGAAYNEQFF. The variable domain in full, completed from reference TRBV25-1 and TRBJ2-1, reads EADIYQTPRYLVIGTGKKITLECSQTMGHDKMYWYQQDPGMELHLIHYSYGVNSTEKGDLSSESTVSRIRTEHFPLTLESARPSHTSQYLCASSATGVSGAAYNEQFFGPGTRLTVL.